Each of the 28 T cell receptor beta chains below was sequenced from the same sample in a study of shared clonotypes between healthy human individuals. Sequencing used immunoSEQ multiplex PCR; TCRdb keeps in-frame clones, though not all of them. This table has roughly 2.2 million clones, just under 95% appearing once. The sample comprised naive CD4+ T cells from PBMCs. The subset here: CD45RA+ positively selected. The source of these receptors is a man aged 18 to 29 in good health. Some clones in this sample may be carry-over from other donors' samples.

This clone was counted only a few times. The chain links TRBV7-9 to TRBJ1-2, with TRBD1 identical over 7 bases. The CDR3 runs 13 residues. The germline V gene has CDR1 SEHNR and CDR2 FQNEAQ (reference sequence). V dropped 5 bases and J dropped 8; count of bases not matched to a gene: 8. CDR3 bases: TGTGCCAGCAGCCCTACAGGGGTCGGAGGCTACACCTTC. Its protein product is CASSPTGVGGYTF.

The chain links TRBV30 to TRBJ1-5; 7 positions match TRBD1. Germline-derived CDR1 and CDR2 are GTSNPN and SVGIG (reference sequence). The CDR3 is 13 amino acids. After removal of 1 base from V and 8 bases from J, the junction contained 5 bases not matched to a gene. This CDR3 is CAWSGDSGEPQHF. CDR3 coding DNA: TGTGCCTGGAGTGGGGACAGCGGAGAGCCCCAGCATTTT.

V and J are TRBV6-5 and TRBJ1-5, with D tentatively TRBD1 (5 bases). The CDR3 covers 13 residues. Germline loops: CDR1 MNHEY, CDR2 SVGAGI. CDR3 coding DNA: TGTGCTTCGGGGGATCATAGCAATCAGCCCCAGCATTTT. Protein sequence: CASGDHSNQPQHF.

This clone was counted once. The rearrangement joins TRBV30 to TRBJ1-6, with D possibly TRBD1 on 6 matching bases. V was trimmed by 7 bases and J by 10 bases, leaving 14 bases between them. This CDR3 contains 12 residues. CDR1 and CDR2 (germline): GTSNPN, SVGIG (reference sequence). CDR3 amino acids: CASRDNQSPLHF. The CDR3 DNA sequence: TGTGCCTCTCGGGACAACCAATCACCCCTCCACTTT.

V is TRBV10-3 and J is TRBJ2-1, with TRBD1 identical over 9 bases. J was trimmed by 8 bases and V by 3 bases; bases with no gene match: 11. CDR3 size: 16 residues. From germline, CDR1 is ENHRY and CDR2 SYGVKD. The CDR3 here is CAISEPGQGSLYEQFF. CDR3 in DNA: TGTGCCATCAGTGAACCCGGACAGGGGAGTCTATATGAGCAGTTCTTC.

The chain carries TRBV19 and TRBJ1-1; D might be TRBD1 (5 bases). Germline V lookup: CDR1 LNHDA, CDR2 SQIVND (reference sequence). The CDR3 length is 14 residues. V lost 4 bases, J lost 3 bases, and 12 bases lay in between. CDR3 coding DNA: TGTGCCAGTAGTACGACCTCAGGGTACACTGAAGCTTTCTTT. This translates into CASSTTSGYTEAFF.

As concerns this clone: The sample contains more than one DNA sequence encoding this CDR3. J is TRBJ2-2 and V is TRBV5-1; TRBD1 aligns across 8 bases. This CDR3 contains 16 residues. J lost 1 base, V lost 0 bases, and 2 bases had no gene match. Germline lookup yields CDR1 SGHRS and CDR2 YFSETQ. The CDR3 is CASSLGGQGNTGELFF. Written as DNA, the CDR3 is TGCGCCAGCAGCTTGGGAGGACAGGGGAACACCGGGGAGCTGTTTTTT.

To note about this clone: Germline is not matched at one junction end, which may reflect a read error. The chain combines TRBV5-7 with TRBJ2-1; D gene unclear. TRBV5-7 is filed as an ORF, its function uncertain. The CDR3 covers 12 residues. CDR3 in amino acids: CARSSRNDEQFF. CDR3 DNA: TGTGCCAGAAGCTCCCGGAACGATGAGCAGTTCTTC.

This chain links TRBV6-5 with TRBJ1-3; the D gene is possibly TRBD1 (5 bases). Germline-derived CDR1 and CDR2 are MNHEY and SVGAGI. CDR3 size: 14 residues. V shed 6 bases and J shed 7 bases, with 16 bases lying between them. Written as DNA, the CDR3 is TGTGCCAGCAGCCAACGACAGTCCCTGAACACCATATATTTT. Translating it yields CASSQRQSLNTIYF.

This clone was detected once. The V call is TRBV6-1, the J call TRBJ2-1; 7 bases map to TRBD2. V gave up 1 base and J gave up 4 bases; unmatched junction bases: 10. This CDR3 region has 17 residues. Germline CDR1 MNHNS, CDR2 SASEGT. The CDR3 DNA reads TGTGCCAGCAGTGAAGTTTGGGCGGGGGACCTATACAATGAGCAGTTCTTC. Translated: CASSEVWAGDLYNEQFF.

This clone was seen only once. The rearrangement joins TRBV18 to TRBJ1-2; 7 bases line up with TRBD1. Germline lookup yields CDR1 KGHSH and CDR2 LQKENI. The V and J ends lost 3 bases and 8 bases, in that order; junction bases with no gene match: 12. The CDR3 contains 15 residues. Here the CDR3 reads CASSPRDSLLGGYTF. Here the CDR3 DNA reads TGTGCCAGCTCACCCCGGGACAGCCTACTAGGAGGCTACACCTTC.

The chain carries TRBV7-2 and TRBJ1-5; TRBD1 matches 10 bases. J gave up 6 bases and V 5 bases, and 7 bases lay outside the gene matches. This CDR3 has 15 amino acids. CDR1 and CDR2 from the germline V gene are SGHTA and FQGNSA. Here the CDR3 reads CASSQGQGDRQPQHF. The CDR3 nucleotides read TGTGCCAGCAGCCAAGGACAGGGGGATCGTCAGCCCCAGCATTTT.

The V and J genes are TRBV5-4 and TRBJ2-5; D may be TRBD2 (6 bases). Per the germline V gene, CDR1 is SGHNT and CDR2 is YYREEE (reference sequence). The CDR3 consists of 14 residues. V was cut by 1 base and J by 3 bases, with 10 bases left in between. For the CDR3, the DNA is TGTGCCAGCAGCTTGAAGATAGCGGAAGAGACCCAGTACTTC. Amino acids: CASSLKIAEETQYF.

The chain employs TRBV18 and TRBJ1-5; D uncertain. The germline V gene encodes CDR1 KGHSH and CDR2 LQKENI. Deletions cut 6 bases from V and 0 bases from J, with 9 bases between. The CDR3 is made up of 14 amino acids. This CDR3 reads CASSQLDSNQPQHF. Here the CDR3 DNA reads TGTGCCAGCTCTCAGCTAGATAGCAATCAGCCCCAGCATTTT.

The chain joins TRBV5-1 to TRBJ2-1, with D possibly matching TRBD2 (6 bases). Germline V gives CDR1 SGHRS, CDR2 YFSETQ. V was trimmed by 4 bases and J by 7 bases, leaving 21 bases between them. CDR3 length: 16 residues. This CDR3 is CASSGQAGLPGNEQFF. In nucleotides, the CDR3 is TGCGCCAGCAGCGGCCAAGCGGGCCTACCAGGAAATGAGCAGTTCTTC.

This chain links TRBV25-1 with TRBJ2-2; D is unclear. The CDR3 sequence is 14 residues long. Germline CDR1 MGHDK, CDR2 SYGVNS. V shed 6 bases and J shed 1 base, with 9 bases lying between them. CDR3 DNA sequence: TGTGCCAGCAGATCGACGGGGAACACCGGGGAGCTGTTTTTT. Amino acid sequence: CASRSTGNTGELFF.

A note on this clone: The same CDR3 can be traced to other DNA sequences in this sample. The genes are TRBV6-5 and TRBJ1-5; D is uncertain. Deletions cut 0 bases from V and 6 bases from J, with 9 bases between. The CDR3 sequence is 14 residues long. CDR1 is MNHEY and CDR2 is SVGAGI in the germline V gene. CDR3 coding DNA: TGTGCCAGCAGTTACTCGAGGGCGGGTCAGCCCCAGCATTTT. It encodes CASSYSRAGQPQHF.

The chain joins TRBV6-6 to TRBJ2-7, with a possible D match to TRBD2 (5 bases). Germline V gene sequence: CDR1 MNHNY, CDR2 SVGAGI (reference sequence). Between the trimmed V and J ends, which lost 0 bases and 3 bases, there was a span of 15 bases. The CDR3 runs 16 residues. The CDR3 is CASSYSRESHHYEQYF. The CDR3 nucleotides are TGTGCCAGCAGTTACTCGAGGGAATCCCACCACTACGAGCAGTACTTC.

CDR3 residues: CASSYDPNTEAFF. The CDR3 DNA reads as TGTGCCAGCAGCTATGACCCGAACACTGAAGCTTTCTTT. V and J are TRBV5-5 and TRBJ1-1; no definite D call. The CDR3 extends over 13 amino acids. Germline CDR1 and CDR2: SGHKS and YYEKEE (reference sequence). V lost 3 bases to trimming and J lost 1 base, with 7 bases between them. The entire variable domain, with the rest obtained from reference TRBV5-5 and TRBJ1-1, is as follows: DAGVTQSPTHLIKTRGQQVTLRCSPISGHKSVSWYQQVLGQGPQFIFQYYEKEERGRGNFPDRFSARQFPNYSSELNVNALLLGDSALYLCASSYDPNTEAFFGQGTRLTVV.

About this clone: Other DNA sequences in this sample translate to the same CDR3. This rearrangement joins TRBV5-1 to TRBJ1-2, with 8 bases lining up with TRBD1. The CDR3 covers 13 residues. Germline CDR1 is SGHRS and CDR2 is YFSETQ. V shed 4 bases and J 4 bases; nucleotides not matched to a gene: 3. CDR3 region: CASSPGTGYGYTF. The CDR3 DNA sequence: TGCGCCAGCAGCCCGGGGACAGGCTATGGCTACACCTTC.

The rearrangement uses TRBV7-9 and TRBJ2-7; tentative D call: TRBD2 (5 bases). CDR3 length: 17 amino acids. V gave up 1 base and J gave up 4 bases, with 20 bases separating them. Germline assignment: CDR1 SEHNR and CDR2 FQNEAQ (reference sequence). DNA of the CDR3: TGTGCCAGCAGCTTAGACGGAGATCCCCAGCGCGGGTACGAGCAGTACTTC. The encoded protein is CASSLDGDPQRGYEQYF.

The chain combines TRBV11-3 with TRBJ2-1, with 8 positions matching TRBD2. The CDR3 spans 11 residues. In germline, CDR1 is SGHNT, CDR2 YENEEA. V was clipped by 5 bases and J by 15 bases; unmatched bases: 6. The CDR3 DNA reads as TGTGCCAGCAGCGACGGGACTAGTCCGTTCTTC. This encodes CASSDGTSPFF.

The chain links TRBV5-6 to TRBJ1-1; no reliable D call. CDR3 length: 11 residues. V lost 3 bases, J lost 7 bases, and 7 bases lay in between. CDR1 is SGHDT, CDR2 YYEEEE, per germline. The CDR3 DNA follows: TGTGCCAGCAGCTCGTCAGGTGAAGCTTTCTTT. This encodes CASSSSGEAFF.

The chain carries TRBV19 and TRBJ1-2, with unresolved D. V was cut by 2 bases and J by 2 bases, with 12 bases left in between. The CDR3 covers 15 residues. Germline V gene data show CDR1 as LNHDA and CDR2 as SQIVND (reference sequence). CDR3: CASSIPLTSNYGYTF. The CDR3 region has the DNA TGTGCCAGTAGTATACCCCTCACCAGCAACTATGGCTACACCTTC. Supplemented by reference TRBV19 and TRBJ1-2, the full variable domain reads DGGITQSPKYLFRKEGQNVTLSCEQNLNHDAMYWYRQDPGQGLRLIYYSQIVNDFQKGDIAEGYSVSREKKESFPLTVTSAQKNPTAFYLCASSIPLTSNYGYTFGSGTRLTVV.

With respect to this clone: This CDR3 is also generated by other DNA sequences in the sample. The chain uses TRBV18 and TRBJ2-1, with TRBD2 matching over 14 bases. The CDR3 has 15 amino acids. Trimming removed 3 bases from V and 6 bases from J; junction bases left unmatched: 1. CDR1 and CDR2 (germline): KGHSH, LQKENI. CDR3 bases: TGTGCCAGCTCACCCGGGACTAGCGGGAGCAATGAGCAGTTCTTC. It is translated as CASSPGTSGSNEQFF.

The rearrangement links TRBV18 to TRBJ1-3; D is perhaps TRBD1 (5 bases). V was pared by 2 bases and J by 2 bases, with 16 bases between. This CDR3 has 17 amino acids. Germline V CDR1 and CDR2: KGHSH, LQKENI. In nucleotides, the CDR3 is TGTGCCAGCTCACCAAGGGGCCAGCGCCTTGCTGGAAACACCATATATTTT. It is translated as CASSPRGQRLAGNTIYF.

Concerning this clone itself: In the same sample, other DNA sequences code for this CDR3. In DNA form, the CDR3 reads TGCGCCAGCAGCCTGGGAGGGACAGGGGAAGAGACCCAGTACTTC. It yields the protein CASSLGGTGEETQYF. V and J are TRBV5-1 and TRBJ2-5; 10 bases are shared with TRBD1. CDR3 length: 15 amino acids. Germline values: CDR1 SGHRS, CDR2 YFSETQ. V trimming: 4 bases; J trimming: 3 bases; junction bases outside the gene matches: 6.

The chain is built from TRBV28 and TRBJ1-1; the D is unclear. Germline loops: CDR1 MDHEN, CDR2 SYDVKM. V lost 1 base to trimming and J lost 0 bases, with 21 bases between them. The CDR3 has 19 amino acids. CDR3 in amino acids: CASSLSRAGSLGLNTEAFF. CDR3 bases: TGTGCCAGCAGTTTATCGCGGGCAGGCTCGCTAGGCTTGAACACTGAAGCTTTCTTT.